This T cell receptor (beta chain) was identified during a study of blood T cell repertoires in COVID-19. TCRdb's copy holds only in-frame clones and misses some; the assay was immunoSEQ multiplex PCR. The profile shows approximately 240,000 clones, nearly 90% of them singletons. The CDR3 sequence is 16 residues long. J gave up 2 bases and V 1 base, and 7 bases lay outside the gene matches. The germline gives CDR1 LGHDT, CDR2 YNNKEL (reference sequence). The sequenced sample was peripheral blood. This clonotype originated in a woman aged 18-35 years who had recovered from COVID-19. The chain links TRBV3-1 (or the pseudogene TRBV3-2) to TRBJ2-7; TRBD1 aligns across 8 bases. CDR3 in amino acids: CASSQGFRGHAYEQYF. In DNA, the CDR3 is TGTGCCAGCAGCCAAGGGTTCAGGGGGCATGCCTACGAGCAGTACTTC.